This T cell receptor (beta chain) was observed in a study of patients and donors after allogeneic stem cell transplantation. The germline V gene encodes CDR1 SGHKS and CDR2 YYEKEE (reference sequence). V dropped 0 bases and J dropped 0 bases, with 7 bases sitting between them. The CDR3 contains 14 residues. TCRdb processed the RT-PCR reads anew with MiXCR; each CDR3 protein has one entry. The sample shows 90,000 to 130,000 distinct CDR3 sequences, around 38% of them seen only once. The origin of this receptor is a human donor who was either an allogeneic HSCT recipient or a stem cell or donor lymphocyte infusion donor (not recorded which). It is not recorded whose cells these are; they may come from a transplant donor. The chain is built from TRBV5-5 and TRBJ2-7; D remains ambiguous. Material for sequencing was blood, either unsorted or a sorted T cell fraction (not recorded which). This CDR3 is CASSLDLYSYEQYF. The CDR3 nucleotides read TGTGCCAGCAGCTTGGACCTCTACTCCTACGAGCAGTACTTC.